This T cell receptor beta chain was sequenced in a study of CD8 T cells in Susac syndrome. Study context: Sequenced Susac syndrome patients included over five with active disease and eight who were in remission.

RNA totalling about 0.45 to 1 ug underwent reverse transcription with random hexamers. In TCRdb, the immunoSEQ multiplex PCR reads were re-called with MiXCR into one record per CDR3 protein. There are about 100,000 distinct CDR3 sequences in the sample; 95% occur only once, and around 0.3% lies in the top ten. Trimming cost V 6 bases and J 5 bases, with 10 bases left between them. CDR3 length equals 12 residues. This clonotype was seen a single time. The chain recombines TRBV12-3 or TRBV12-4 with TRBJ2-5; no reliable D call. The receptor was isolated from a human donor with Susac syndrome. Sequencing was done on a sample of CD8+ T cells from PBMCs. The CDR3 loop is CASSWGGETQYF. The DNA for the CDR3 is TGTGCCAGCAGCTGGGGTGGGGAGACCCAGTACTTC.